The TCR beta chain under discussion was sequenced for a study of blood T cells in healthy people across ages. On this clonotype: Its antigen is undetermined.

CDR3 length equals 16 residues. Germline V CDR1 and CDR2: SGHTA, FQGNSA. V lost 6 bases and J lost 5; bases outside the gene matches: 10. The study's findings and limits: Diversity of TCR beta per million T cells declined in a roughly linear way with age.

Alongside a J-beta primer mix, a sample-barcoded 5' primer served in a second PCR lasting roughly 7 to 11 cycles. TCRdb re-called the 5' RACE reads with MiXCR, one entry per CDR3 protein. Here the sample spans around 1,500,000 distinct CDR3 sequences, under 30% being singletons. This clonotype was sampled from a woman younger than 45 in good health. Sequenced material: blood. This chain joins TRBV7-2 and TRBJ2-1, with 10 bases lining up with TRBD1. CDR3 residues: CASSVSRDRGNNEQFF. CDR3 bases: TGTGCCAGCAGTGTTAGCCGGGACAGGGGAAACAATGAGCAGTTCTTC. The full variable domain, its missing parts supplied by reference TRBV7-2 and TRBJ2-1, is GAGVSQSPSNKVTEKGKDVELRCDPISGHTALYWYRQSLGQGLEFLIYFQGNSAPDKSGLPSDRFSAERTGGSVSTLTIQRTQQEDSAVYLCASSVSRDRGNNEQFFGPGTRLTVL.